These 3 T cell receptor beta chains came from one sample sequenced in a study of T cell repertoires in ileal Crohn's disease. Time point denoted: neoterminal ileum biopsy at postoperative endoscopy, about 6 months after surgery. Some clones are missing from TCRdb's copy, which holds only in-frame ones; the method was immunoSEQ multiplex PCR. The table records around 3,100 clones, roughly 90% of them present only once. The sequencing sample was made of ileal tissue. The receptors shown here come from an adult with Crohn's disease.

The chain combines TRBV30 with TRBJ1-1; 7 positions agree with TRBD1. The CDR3 covers 14 residues. The ends lost 4 bases at V and 4 bases at J; junction bases unmatched: 9. Per the germline V gene, CDR1 is GTSNPN and CDR2 is SVGIG (reference sequence). CDR3 DNA sequence: TGTGCCTGGATACTCTCAGGGGGAATCACTGAAGCTTTCTTT. It encodes CAWILSGGITEAFF.

The chain employs TRBV5-6 and TRBJ1-3; 7 bases fit TRBD1. This CDR3 contains 15 residues. The V and J ends lost 4 bases and 2 bases, in that order; junction bases with no gene match: 6. The V gene's germline CDR1 is SGHDT and CDR2 YYEEEE. The CDR3 is CASSDTGTAGNTIYF. As DNA, the CDR3 is TGTGCCAGCAGCGACACTGGGACAGCTGGAAACACCATATATTTT.

The chain recombines TRBV5-6 with TRBJ2-5; possibly TRBD1 for D (6 bases). The germline CDR1 and CDR2 sequences are SGHDT and YYEEEE. The CDR3 runs to 16 residues. V gave up 2 bases and J gave up 5 bases, with 19 bases separating them. Here the CDR3 reads CASSFFGTSRGETQYF. The CDR3 DNA is TGTGCCAGCAGCTTTTTCGGGACATCTCGAGGGGAGACCCAGTACTTC.